The T cell receptor beta chain described here comes from a study of T cell repertoires in cytomegalovirus infection. Looking at the study overall: Newly reported HLA-C-restricted and thoroughly characterized HLA-B-restricted CMV epitopes were employed. Signatures in public TCR beta sequences pointed to both CMV infection and matching HLA type.

With respect to this clonotype: What it binds is unknown.

MiXCR was run by TCRdb on the reads, yielding one entry per CDR3 protein. The sample lists approximately 25,000 distinct CDR3 sequences; around 19% were seen once. The CDR3 spans 16 residues. Germline CDR1 reads SGDLS; CDR2 reads YYNGEE. The germline V and J ends were trimmed by 3 bases and 0 bases, with 13 bases remaining between them. The receptor comes from a human donor in good health (CMV status not recorded). Some clones in this sample may be carry-over from other donors' samples. The source was CD8+ T cells from cultured PBMCs, collected from culture after CMV antigen stimulation. The chain has TRBV9 and TRBJ1-3; D gene uncertain. The DNA for the CDR3 is TGTGCCAGCAGCGACGTTGCACAGCGCTCTGGAAACACCATATATTTT. Encoded protein: CASSDVAQRSGNTIYF.